This passage covers 26 T cell receptor beta chains from one sample sequenced in a study of PD-L1 blockade in urothelial cancer. Documented time point: pretreatment peripheral blood. Here immunoSEQ multiplex PCR was the method, and the copy in TCRdb shows in-frame clones only, minus some. The data show tens of thousands of clones, 75% to 85% seen once. This specimen consisted of PBMCs, obtained around atezolizumab (anti-PD-L1) treatment. The receptors were sampled from a man between 65 and 80 years old with urothelial cancer.

J is TRBJ1-1 and V is TRBV6-1, with TRBD1 matching 7 bases. This CDR3 comprises 13 residues. V was clipped by 6 bases and J by 4 bases; unmatched bases: 5. Germline values: CDR1 MNHNS, CDR2 SASEGT. CDR3 sequence: CASSVTGVTEAFF. The CDR3 nucleotides read TGTGCCAGCAGCGTCACAGGGGTCACTGAAGCTTTCTTT.

The CDR3 spells CASSLVMNTGELFF. The CDR3 nucleotides read TGTGCCAGCAGCTTAGTTATGAACACCGGGGAGCTGTTTTTT. The chain uses TRBV7-3 and TRBJ2-2, with no clear D. CDR1 is SGHTA, CDR2 FQGTGA, per germline. Deletions cut 2 bases from V and 1 base from J, with 5 bases between. The CDR3 runs to 14 residues.

The genes are TRBV7-8 and TRBJ1-4, with unresolved D. Germline V gene data show CDR1 as SGHVS and CDR2 as FQNEAQ. The CDR3 covers 16 residues. Trimming took 1 base from V and 0 from J, leaving 9 bases between them. The CDR3 sequence is CASSLGFGTTNEKLFF. The CDR3, as DNA: TGTGCCAGCAGCTTAGGGTTCGGGACAACTAATGAAAAACTGTTTTTT.

The chain carries TRBV4-2 and TRBJ2-5; 7 bases are a match to TRBD1. The J segment lost 5 bases and the V segment lost 2 bases, leaving 11 bases of the junction unmatched. Germline V gene sequence: CDR1 LGHNA, CDR2 YNFKEQ. CDR3 length equals 16 residues. Here the CDR3 reads CASSQTSAGGRETQYF. CDR3 DNA sequence: TGTGCCAGCAGCCAAACCTCGGCAGGGGGTCGCGAGACCCAGTACTTC.

The J gene is TRBJ1-1, the V gene TRBV4-1; D not resolved. V dropped 1 base and J dropped 5 bases, with 14 bases sitting between them. The CDR3 length is 15 residues. Germline-derived CDR1 and CDR2 are MGHRA and YSYEKL. The CDR3 sequence: CASSQVDGPGTEAFF. In DNA, the CDR3 is TGCGCCAGCAGCCAAGTTGACGGCCCGGGGACTGAAGCTTTCTTT.

The chain employs TRBV11-2 and TRBJ2-2; tentatively, D is TRBD1 (6 bases). Germline assignment: CDR1 SGHAT and CDR2 FQNNGV. V was pared by 3 bases and J by 0 bases, with 8 bases between. The length of the CDR3 is 15 residues. The CDR3 coding sequence is TGTGCCAGCAGCTTTGGACAGACGAACACCGGGGAGCTGTTTTTT. Translated, it gives CASSFGQTNTGELFF.

The rearrangement links TRBV30 to TRBJ2-7, with 9 positions matching TRBD1. The CDR3 loop spans 15 amino acids. Germline V gene sequence: CDR1 GTSNPN, CDR2 SVGIG (reference sequence). J lost 4 bases, V lost 0 bases, and 7 bases had no gene match. The CDR3 DNA reads TGTGCCTGGAGTGTCGCGACAGGGGGTCCTTACGAGCAGTACTTC. It translates to CAWSVATGGPYEQYF.

V is TRBV12-5 and J is TRBJ2-5, with D perhaps TRBD1 (5 bases). The ends were cut back, 0 bases at V and 5 bases at J, with 16 bases in the middle. CDR1 LGHNT and CDR2 FRNRAP come from the germline V gene. The CDR3 extends over 16 amino acids. CDR3 nucleotides: TGTGCTAGTGGTTTGGTAAAGACAGCTACCCGGGAGACCCAGTACTTC. This translates into CASGLVKTATRETQYF.

This clone occurred a few times. V and J are TRBV2 and TRBJ2-7; 9 nucleotides match TRBD2. V lost 0 bases, J lost 2 bases, and 8 bases stayed unmatched. The CDR3 totals 17 residues. Germline V lookup: CDR1 SNHLY, CDR2 FYNNEI. CDR3 sequence: CASSEAPAAGGAYEQYF. The CDR3 region has the DNA TGTGCCAGCAGTGAAGCCCCCGCAGCGGGGGGAGCCTACGAGCAGTACTTC.

This clone was counted a few times. The chain uses TRBV6-5 and TRBJ2-3; TRBD2 matches at 11 bases. Trimming took 6 bases from V and 2 from J; bases not matched to a gene: 4. Germline loops: CDR1 MNHEY, CDR2 SVGAGI. This CDR3 region has 15 residues. The CDR3 protein is CASRSSGGNTDTQYF. The CDR3 bases are TGTGCCAGCAGATCTAGCGGGGGGAACACAGATACGCAGTATTTT.

V usage is TRBV9 and J usage is TRBJ2-2; 12 bases map to TRBD2. Germline V lookup: CDR1 SGDLS, CDR2 YYNGEE. Trimming cost V 2 bases and J 4 bases; bases outside gene matches: 18. This CDR3 is 21 amino acids long. CDR3 sequence (DNA): TGTGCCAGCAGCGTCCGCCCCTTGGGGCTAGCGGGAGGGCGGGGCACCGGGGAGCTGTTTTTT. This sequence encodes CASSVRPLGLAGGRGTGELFF.

V gene TRBV19 combines with J gene TRBJ1-2; TRBD1 is a possible D gene (5 bases). The CDR3 loop spans 15 amino acids. Trimming removed 2 bases at V and 8 bases at J, with 18 bases between. Germline CDR1 reads LNHDA; CDR2 reads SQIVND (reference sequence). The CDR3 loop reads CASSISSVLGQGYTF. CDR3 DNA: TGTGCCAGTAGTATATCCTCCGTTCTGGGGCAAGGCTACACCTTC.

The V and J genes are TRBV28 and TRBJ2-7, with TRBD1 identical over 8 bases. CDR3 length: 13 amino acids. The germline V gene has CDR1 MDHEN and CDR2 SYDVKM. Trimming at V came to 2 bases and at J to 9 bases, leaving 6 bases not matched to a gene. The CDR3 loop is CASSLEDGQGQYF. The CDR3 DNA reads as TGTGCCAGCAGTTTAGAGGATGGACAGGGGCAGTACTTC. The entire variable domain, with the rest obtained from reference TRBV28 and TRBJ2-7, is as follows: DVKVTQSSRYLVKRTGEKVFLECVQDMDHENMFWYRQDPGLGLRLIYFSYDVKMKEKGDIPEGYSVSREKKERFSLILESASTNQTSMYLCASSLEDGQGQYFGPGTRLTVT.

The V and J genes are TRBV27 and TRBJ1-1; 12 positions match TRBD1. The CDR3 length is 18 residues. The germline V gene encodes CDR1 MNHEY and CDR2 SMNVEV (reference sequence). V dropped 6 bases and J dropped 3; count of bases not matched to a gene: 14. This CDR3 reads CASSLTTGTGGDDTEAFF. CDR3 coding DNA: TGTGCCAGCAGCCTCACGACCGGGACAGGGGGCGATGACACTGAAGCTTTCTTT.

The table lists this clone with a few counts. The J gene is TRBJ1-1, the V gene TRBV19; D remains ambiguous. The V end lost 4 bases, the J end lost 3 bases, and 12 bases lay between the germline ends. The germline V gene encodes CDR1 LNHDA and CDR2 SQIVND (reference sequence). The CDR3 is 14 amino acids. This chain's CDR3 is CASSTSKFYTEAFF. The CDR3 coding sequence is TGTGCCAGTAGTACTAGTAAATTCTACACTGAAGCTTTCTTT.

The chain employs TRBV11-3 and TRBJ2-1; TRBD2 might be the D (6 bases). Germline CDR1 is SGHNT and CDR2 is YENEEA. Between the trimmed V and J ends, which lost 3 bases and 2 bases, there was a span of 11 bases. There are 15 residues in the CDR3. CDR3 residues: CASSLGEAPYNEQFF. CDR3 sequence (DNA): TGTGCCAGCAGCTTGGGGGAGGCCCCCTACAATGAGCAGTTCTTC.

This clone was picked up many times. This rearrangement joins TRBV19 to TRBJ1-3; 7 bases map to TRBD1. Germline V gene lookup returns CDR1 LNHDA and CDR2 SQIVND (reference sequence). V shed 11 bases and J 1 base; nucleotides not matched to a gene: 8. The CDR3 has 14 residues. The CDR3 protein is CASRDRLSGNTIYF. CDR3 bases: TGTGCCTCCAGGGACAGACTATCTGGAAACACCATATATTTT.

The chain has TRBV14 and TRBJ2-7; no definite D call. Trimming took off 0 bases at V and 3 bases at J, with 12 bases between the two ends. The CDR3 covers 15 residues. In germline, CDR1 is SGHDN, CDR2 FVKESK. The CDR3 region is CASSQETLPNYEQYF. The CDR3 nucleotides are TGTGCCAGCAGCCAAGAGACTTTACCTAACTACGAGCAGTACTTC.

V is TRBV19 and J is TRBJ1-2, with 11 bases identical to TRBD1. The CDR3 runs to 16 residues. CDR1 and CDR2 from the germline V gene are LNHDA and SQIVND (reference sequence). With 1 base clipped from V and 4 bases from J, the junction kept 5 bases outside the gene matches. The CDR3 loop is CASSIAGQGAGYGYTF. CDR3 DNA sequence: TGTGCCAGTAGTATAGCTGGACAGGGGGCGGGCTATGGCTACACCTTC.

This rearrangement joins TRBV19 to TRBJ1-2, with D perhaps matching TRBD1 (5 bases). The CDR3 has 14 amino acids. The germline V gene encodes CDR1 LNHDA and CDR2 SQIVND (reference sequence). Trimming shortened V by 6 bases and J by 6 bases, and 17 bases separated the two germline ends. In DNA form, the CDR3 reads TGTGCCAGTAGCCCTTTGGGGGGGTGGCATGGCTACACCTTC. Translated, it gives CASSPLGGWHGYTF.

CDR3 protein: CASSTGTRIETQYF. As DNA, the CDR3 is TGTGCCAGCAGCACCGGGACTAGGATAGAGACCCAGTACTTC. The V call is TRBV5-4, the J call TRBJ2-5, with TRBD2 identical over 8 bases. CDR1 SGHNT and CDR2 YYREEE come from the germline V gene (reference sequence). This CDR3 region has 14 residues. V lost 4 bases to trimming and J lost 4 bases; unmatched junction nucleotides: 6.

The chain uses TRBV2 and TRBJ1-2, with TRBD1 matching 8 bases. Germline V gives CDR1 SNHLY, CDR2 FYNNEI. The CDR3 is 13 amino acids. Unmatched junction bases numbered 8, after V lost 7 bases and J lost 7 bases. The CDR3, as DNA: TGTGCCAGCAATCGAGGGACAGGCTCTGGCTACACCTTC. It translates to CASNRGTGSGYTF. Variable domain in full (rest from reference TRBV2 and TRBJ1-2): EPEVTQTPSHQVTQMGQEVILRCVPISNHLYFYWYRQILGQKVEFLVSFYNNEISEKSEIFDDQFSVERPDGSNFTLKIRSTKLEDSAMYFCASNRGTGSGYTFGSGTRLTVV.

The rearrangement uses TRBV7-3 and TRBJ2-5; perhaps TRBD1 as D (5 bases). Germline V gene sequence: CDR1 SGHTA, CDR2 FQGTGA. The length of the CDR3 is 13 residues. The V and J ends lost 5 bases and 4 bases respectively, with 11 bases between them. The CDR3 bases are TGTGCCAGCAGCATGGGGCAGGTAGAGACCCAGTACTTC. Translation: CASSMGQVETQYF.

This sequence joins TRBV6-5 and TRBJ2-2, with 9 bases aligning to TRBD2. Germline CDR1 reads MNHEY; CDR2 reads SVGAGI. CDR3 length equals 15 residues. Germline trimming cut 5 bases from V and 7 bases from J; bases unmatched to any gene: 8. CDR3 nucleotide sequence: TGTGCCAGCAGTCGACTAGCGGTTAACGGCGGGGAGCTGTTTTTT. This sequence encodes CASSRLAVNGGELFF.

The V call is TRBV12-5, the J call TRBJ2-3, with D possibly TRBD1 on 5 matching bases. Trimming pared 6 bases from V and 3 bases from J, leaving 16 bases between. The germline V gene has CDR1 LGHNT and CDR2 FRNRAP. The CDR3 loop spans 15 amino acids. As DNA, the CDR3 is TGTGCTAGTGGGGCTGGACAAGTGGGTACAGATACGCAGTATTTT. The encoded protein is CASGAGQVGTDTQYF.

The CDR3 DNA reads as TGCGCCAGCAGCTTGGGGTCAGGGCTCCAAGAGACCCAGTACTTC. Protein sequence: CASSLGSGLQETQYF. The chain carries TRBV5-1 and TRBJ2-5; D perhaps matches TRBD1 (5 bases). Trimming removed 0 bases at V and 1 base at J, with 10 bases between. CDR3 size: 15 residues. In germline, CDR1 is SGHRS, CDR2 YFSETQ.